The rows below give T cell receptor beta chains drawn from one sample of a study of T cells in Graves' hyperthyroidism and ophthalmopathy. TCRdb used MiXCR to reprocess the multiplex PCR reads, holding one entry per CDR3 protein. The sample holds hundreds of thousands of distinct CDR3 sequences, around 19% seen once. The sequenced sample was blood. These receptors originate from a woman between 50 and 59 years old with Graves' hyperthyroidism that later progressed to Graves' ophthalmopathy. Both conserved end residues are part of each CDR3. D genes are given only for firm matches. Part of the rows lack a size; the others show once, few, many or a class for expanded clones.

TRBD1	TRBJ1-6	few	TRBV6-1	CASGQGIPDSPLHF	TGTGCCAGCGGACAGGGGATTCCTGATTCACCCCTCCACTTT
TRBD1	TRBJ2-1	few	TRBV27	CASSLRGRGQYSNEQFF	TGTGCCAGCAGTTTAAGGGGGCGAGGGCAGTACTCCAATGAGCAGTTCTTC
.	TRBJ1-2	many	TRBV27	CASSTGASYGYTF	TGTGCCAGCAGTACAGGAGCCAGCTATGGCTACACCTTC
TRBD1	TRBJ1-1	.	TRBV20-1	CSARRGRRNTEAFF	TGCAGTGCTCGCAGGGGGCGACGGAACACTGAAGCTTTCTTT
.	TRBJ2-3	many	TRBV20-1	CSARDPQGVRTDTQYF	TGCAGTGCTAGAGACCCACAGGGAGTGAGGACAGATACGCAGTATTTT
.	TRBJ2-1	few	TRBV4-1	CASSQVSDEQFF	TGCGCCAGCAGCCAAGTGTCAGATGAGCAGTTCTTC
.	TRBJ2-2	few	TRBV20-1	CSARGPAGTYTGELFF	TGCAGTGCTAGAGGTCCGGCAGGGACGTATACCGGGGAGCTGTTTTTT
.	TRBJ2-1	few	TRBV12-3/TRBV12-4	CASRPPGASYNEQFF	TGTGCCAGCAGACCCCCAGGGGCCTCCTACAATGAGCAGTTCTTC
.	TRBJ1-4	.	TRBV20-1	CSAREPPKGSNEKLFF	TGCAGTGCTAGGGAACCCCCCAAGGGGAGCAATGAAAAACTGTTTTTT
TRBD1	TRBJ2-2	.	TRBV11-1	CASSLAAGGGFTGELFF	TGTGCCAGCAGCTTAGCTGCAGGGGGCGGATTCACCGGGGAGCTGTTTTTT
.	TRBJ2-2	few	TRBV19	CASSQAGANTGELFF	TGTGCCAGTAGTCAGGCAGGAGCGAACACCGGGGAGCTGTTTTTT
.	TRBJ2-7	many	TRBV2	CASSENYEQYF	TGTGCCAGCAGTGAAAACTACGAGCAGTACTTC
TRBD1	TRBJ1-6	few	TRBV5-1	CASRDLPGQGHSPLHF	TGCGCCAGCAGAGATTTACCGGGACAGGGGCATTCACCCCTCCACTTT
.	TRBJ2-5	few	TRBV19	CASSISASEQETQYF	TGTGCCAGTAGTATCAGTGCGTCAGAACAAGAGACCCAGTACTTC
TRBD2	TRBJ2-3	few	TRBV6-5	CASSYQTSPSTDTQYF	TGTGCCAGCAGTTACCAGACTAGCCCCTCCACAGATACGCAGTATTTT
TRBD1	TRBJ2-1	many	TRBV20-1	CSARDQGVWNNEQFF	TGCAGTGCTAGAGATCAGGGGGTGTGGAACAATGAGCAGTTCTTC
TRBD1	TRBJ2-5	many	TRBV2	CASSEDRGWETQYF	TGTGCCAGCAGTGAGGACAGGGGGTGGGAGACCCAGTACTTC
.	TRBJ2-1	.	TRBV27	CASKTHGMKTYNEQFF	TGTGCCAGCAAAACTCACGGGATGAAAACCTACAATGAGCAGTTCTTC
.	TRBJ2-3	few	TRBV6-1	CASSERYRGARTDTQYF	TGTGCCAGCAGTGAACGGTACCGCGGGGCCAGGACAGATACGCAGTATTTT
.	TRBJ1-4	.	TRBV15	CATSRDYSPRDEKLFF	TGTGCCACCAGCAGAGATTATAGCCCAAGGGATGAAAAACTGTTTTTT
.	TRBJ1-1	many	TRBV7-6	CASSLVDSSAFF	TGTGCCAGCAGCTTAGTCGACAGTAGTGCTTTCTTT
TRBD1	TRBJ2-1	few	TRBV12-3/TRBV12-4	CASSTDRGRNEQFF	TGTGCCAGCAGTACAGACAGGGGGCGTAATGAGCAGTTCTTC
TRBD1	TRBJ2-3	many	TRBV20-1	CSAPTDRGPTDTQYF	TGCAGTGCACCTACCGACAGGGGGCCAACAGATACGCAGTATTTT
.	TRBJ1-2	few	TRBV30	CASPGHNNYGYTF	TGTGCCTCTCCGGGACACAATAACTATGGCTACACCTTC
.	TRBJ2-2	many	TRBV6-1	CASSERSTKTGELFF	TGTGCCAGCAGTGAAAGGTCAACCAAAACCGGGGAGCTGTTTTTT
TRBD2	TRBJ2-3	few	TRBV7-2	CASRRAGLLTDTQYF	TGTGCCAGCAGGCGAGCGGGACTCCTCACAGATACGCAGTATTTT
.	TRBJ2-2	.	TRBV18	CASSPTTETGELFF	TGTGCCAGCTCACCAACTACAGAAACCGGGGAGCTGTTTTTT
.	TRBJ2-1	.	TRBV29-1	CSVAGVSYNEQFF	TGCAGCGTTGCAGGGGTCTCCTACAATGAGCAGTTCTTC
.	TRBJ2-7	once	TRBV28	CASSSERYEQYF	TGTGCCAGCAGCTCGGAACGATACGAGCAGTACTTC
.	TRBJ1-5	many	TRBV12-3/TRBV12-4	CASSPRYQPQHF	TGTGCCAGCAGCCCTCGTTATCAGCCCCAGCATTTT
.	TRBJ1-2	.	TRBV19	CASSSRTATNYGYTF	TGTGCCAGTAGTTCGCGGACAGCGACTAACTATGGCTACACCTTC
TRBD2	TRBJ2-1	.	TRBV5-5	CASSFNSGGPNYNEQFF	TGTGCCAGCAGCTTTAATAGCGGGGGGCCAAACTACAATGAGCAGTTCTTC
.	TRBJ1-4	many	TRBV30	CAWRGLVEGQDEKLFF	TGTGCCTGGAGGGGCCTCGTGGAGGGGCAAGATGAAAAACTGTTTTTT
.	TRBJ1-2	.	TRBV12-3/TRBV12-4	CASTLGKANHGYTF	TGTGCCAGCACCTTAGGAAAAGCTAACCATGGCTACACCTTC
.	TRBJ2-5	.	TRBV4-1	CASSQVGRGTQETQYF	TGCGCCAGCAGCCAAGTGGGCCGGGGGACCCAAGAGACCCAGTACTTC
TRBD2	TRBJ2-3	many	TRBV7-9	CASSTLLAGGSTDTQYF	TGTGCCAGCAGCACCCTACTAGCGGGGGGAAGCACAGATACGCAGTATTTT
.	TRBJ1-1	few	TRBV12-3/TRBV12-4	CASSSDRMRGNTEAFF	TGTGCCAGCAGCTCCGACAGAATGAGAGGAAACACTGAAGCTTTCTTT
TRBD1	TRBJ1-1	few	TRBV20-1	CSATDRGTEAFF	TGCAGTGCTACCGACAGGGGGACTGAAGCTTTCTTT
TRBD1	TRBJ1-2	few	TRBV6-6	CASSYPGQGYYGYTF	TGTGCCAGCAGTTACCCAGGACAGGGTTACTATGGCTACACCTTC
TRBD2	TRBJ2-7	.	TRBV29-1	CSVGFGTSGDNEQYF	TGCAGCGTTGGATTTGGGACTAGCGGGGACAATGAGCAGTACTTC
TRBD2	TRBJ2-1	.	TRBV27	CASSFLERGSYNEQFF	TGTGCCAGCAGTTTTCTGGAGCGGGGGTCCTACAATGAGCAGTTCTTC
TRBD1	TRBJ1-2	.	TRBV7-9	CASGRGQGYGYTF	TGTGCCAGCGGCCGGGGACAGGGCTATGGCTACACCTTC
.	TRBJ2-7	.	TRBV5-1	CASTIGSSYEQYF	TGCGCCAGCACCATCGGCTCATCTTACGAGCAGTACTTC
TRBD1	TRBJ1-5	once	TRBV12-3/TRBV12-4	CASSPPGQGFQPQHF	TGTGCCAGCAGCCCCCCCGGACAGGGCTTTCAGCCCCAGCATTTT